This T cell receptor (beta chain) is drawn from a study of control samples from healthy donors and cancer patients. Method: immunoSEQ multiplex PCR; TCRdb's copy keeps in-frame clones and lacks some. The sample lists 150,000 or so clones, 80% to 95% occurring once. The V gene's germline CDR1 is SGHTA and CDR2 FQGNSA. Trimming took 4 bases from V and 2 from J, leaving 20 bases between them. The CDR3 has 17 amino acids. V usage is TRBV7-2 and J usage is TRBJ1-2, with D possibly being TRBD1 (5 bases). The sample taken for sequencing was blood. This receptor was taken from a man aged 18 to 29 in good health. The CDR3 DNA reads TGTGCCAGCAGCTCCCATACCCTCCGGGACGGCAACTATGGCTACACCTTC. Residues: CASSSHTLRDGNYGYTF.